The 14 T cell receptor beta chains below all came from one sample that was sequenced in a study of blood T cell repertoires in COVID-19. Profiled with immunoSEQ multiplex PCR; TCRdb holds only in-frame clones, not every one. The data show over 100,000 clones, 70% to 90% seen once. What was sequenced was peripheral blood. The receptors here all came from a woman aged 60-75 years with acute or convalescent COVID-19.

The chain joins TRBV3-1 (or the pseudogene TRBV3-2) to TRBJ2-1; D remains unclear. The V gene lost 1 base and the J gene lost 2 bases, with 6 bases spanning the gap. Germline V gene sequence: CDR1 LGHDT, CDR2 YNNKEL (reference sequence). This CDR3 has 14 residues. In nucleotides, the CDR3 is TGTGCCAGCAGCCAAGTAGCTACCTACAATGAGCAGTTCTTC. Its protein product is CASSQVATYNEQFF.

V and J are TRBV19 and TRBJ1-1; D not certain. The length of the CDR3 is 15 residues. Germline loops: CDR1 LNHDA, CDR2 SQIVND (reference sequence). The V gene lost 3 bases and the J gene lost 4 bases, with 15 bases spanning the gap. In nucleotides, the CDR3 is TGTGCCAGTAGTATGATCGGGGAGTGGCCCACTGAAGCTTTCTTT. Encoded protein: CASSMIGEWPTEAFF.

The genes are TRBV4-1 and TRBJ2-1; D call uncertain. Germline V gene sequence: CDR1 MGHRA, CDR2 YSYEKL. The CDR3 has 13 amino acids. Trimming removed 0 bases at V and 7 bases at J, with 7 bases between. The CDR3 sequence is CASSQEYENEQFF. The DNA of the CDR3 is TGCGCCAGCAGCCAAGAGTATGAGAATGAGCAGTTCTTC.

The chain carries TRBV3-1 (or the pseudogene TRBV3-2) and TRBJ2-5; 7 nucleotides agree with TRBD1. V lost 5 bases, J lost 5 bases, and 8 bases stayed unmatched. This CDR3 spans 14 amino acids. Germline V gene lookup returns CDR1 LGHDT and CDR2 YNNKEL (reference sequence). DNA for the CDR3: TGTGCCAGCAGCGACAGGGCTTCGAGGGAGACCCAGTACTTC. Translation: CASSDRASRETQYF.

V and J are TRBV2 and TRBJ1-5; D is ambiguous. The ends were cut back, 7 bases at V and 7 bases at J, with 17 bases in the middle. The CDR3 totals 14 residues. From germline, CDR1 is SNHLY and CDR2 FYNNEI. CDR3 DNA: TGTGCCAGCACCCCTCTTGCGGGGAGGCAGCCCCAGCATTTT. Encoded protein: CASTPLAGRQPQHF.

In DNA form, the CDR3 reads TGTGCCAGCAGCTTCCAAGAGGGCCACGAGCAGTACTTC. Amino acids: CASSFQEGHEQYF. The chain is built from TRBV5-6 and TRBJ2-7, with D possibly matching TRBD2 (5 bases). V was clipped by 2 bases and J by 5 bases, with 11 bases between them. The CDR3 length is 13 residues. CDR1 and CDR2 (germline): SGHDT, YYEEEE. The full variable domain, its missing parts supplied by reference TRBV5-6 and TRBJ2-7, is DAGVTQSPTHLIKTRGQQVTLRCSPKSGHDTVSWYQQALGQGPQFIFQYYEEEERQRGNFPDRFSGHQFPNYSSELNVNALLLGDSALYLCASSFQEGHEQYFGPGTRLTVT.

This chain uses TRBV6-1 with TRBJ1-5; 7 nucleotides align to TRBD1. Germline-derived CDR1 and CDR2 are MNHNS and SASEGT. Trimming took 3 bases from V and 0 from J; bases not matched to a gene: 5. The CDR3 is 16 amino acids. This CDR3 reads CASSEEGQSSNQPQHF. CDR3 bases: TGTGCCAGCAGTGAGGAGGGACAGTCTAGCAATCAGCCCCAGCATTTT.

Regarding this clone: A junction end diverges from the germline sequence, so it may reflect a read error. The rearrangement links TRBV5-4 to TRBJ1-4; a possible D gene is TRBD1 (5 bases). Germline CDR1 and CDR2: SGHNT and YYREEE (reference sequence). This CDR3 has 14 residues. The CDR3 DNA follows: TGTGCCAGCACCTTGTCGGGGGGGTTGGAAAAACTGTTTTTT. Translation gives CASTLSGGLEKLFF. Variable domain in full (rest from reference TRBV5-4 and TRBJ1-4): ETGVTQSPTHLIKTRGQQVTLRCSSQSGHNTVSWYQQALGQGPQFIFQYYREEENGRGNFPPRFSGLQFPNYSSELNVNALELDDSALYLCASTLSGGLEKLFFGSGTQLSVL.

J is TRBJ1-2 and V is TRBV4-1, with D perhaps matching TRBD1 (5 bases). Per the germline V gene, CDR1 is MGHRA and CDR2 is YSYEKL. Trimming cost V 0 bases and J 11 bases, with 16 bases left between them. The CDR3 consists of 14 residues. The CDR3 DNA is TGCGCCAGCAGCCAAGAAGGACGTGGACAACCTTACACCTTC. Encoded protein: CASSQEGRGQPYTF.

This chain joins TRBV9 and TRBJ2-1, with 7 bases aligning to TRBD1. This CDR3 comprises 15 residues. The germline V gene encodes CDR1 SGDLS and CDR2 YYNGEE. Unmatched junction bases numbered 15, after V lost 3 bases and J lost 12 bases. The CDR3 loop is CASSGPRDRTLAQFF. The CDR3 nucleotides read TGTGCCAGCAGCGGCCCGAGGGACAGAACCTTGGCGCAGTTCTTC.

J is TRBJ1-6 and V is TRBV28; the D gene is possibly TRBD1 (6 bases). The length of the CDR3 is 13 residues. Germline V gives CDR1 MDHEN, CDR2 SYDVKM. V lost 3 bases to trimming and J lost 13 bases, with 13 bases between them. In DNA, the CDR3 is TGTGCCAGCAGTTTGGCGGGCGGGGGCCCCCTCCACTTT. Residues: CASSLAGGGPLHF.

In its sample, this clone was seen once. CDR3 sequence reads: CASLPPGGGGGELFF. Here the CDR3 DNA reads TGTGCCAGCCTCCCCCCGGGGGGAGGGGGCGGGGAGCTGTTTTTT. The chain joins TRBV28 to TRBJ2-2, with D perhaps TRBD2 (7 bases). Germline values: CDR1 MDHEN, CDR2 SYDVKM. The V and J ends lost 8 bases and 7 bases respectively, with 20 bases between them. The length of the CDR3 is 15 residues.

This clone was picked up a small number of times. This chain's CDR3 is CASSSTVNTEAFF. Written as DNA, the CDR3 is TGTGCCAGCAGCTCGACAGTGAACACTGAAGCTTTCTTT. V and J are TRBV2 and TRBJ1-1; a weak D match, TRBD1 (5 bases). The CDR3 contains 13 residues. Per germline, CDR1 SNHLY and CDR2 FYNNEI. V was shortened by 6 bases and J by 0 bases, with 8 bases between the two germline ends.

Written as DNA, the CDR3 is TGCGCCAGCAGCCAAGAACGGACTTCCTTGACCGGGGAGCTGTTTTTT. Translating gives CASSQERTSLTGELFF. The J gene is TRBJ2-2, the V gene TRBV4-3, with D possibly matching TRBD2 (5 bases). The CDR3 totals 16 residues. From germline, CDR1 is LGHNA and CDR2 YSLEER. Between the trimmed V and J ends, which lost 0 bases and 5 bases, there was a span of 13 bases.